These 17 T cell receptor beta chains originate from one sample sequenced in a study of blood T cell repertoires in COVID-19. Sequencing used immunoSEQ multiplex PCR; TCRdb keeps in-frame clones, though not all of them. The sample yields about 150,000 clones, roughly 84% seen once. Input material: PBMCs or T cells enriched from blood (not recorded which). The receptors shown here come from a man aged 65-85 years who had been exposed to COVID-19.

This clone appeared a single time. The chain joins TRBV7-2 to TRBJ2-3; D unclear. The CDR3 spans 16 residues. With 2 bases removed from V and 1 base from J, the gap between germline ends came to 13 bases. Germline CDR1 SGHTA, CDR2 FQGNSA. Here the CDR3 reads CASSLRRSSRTDTQYF. In nucleotides, the CDR3 is TGTGCCAGCAGCTTACGGCGGAGTAGCCGCACAGATACGCAGTATTTT.

This clone appeared a single time. At one end, the junction sequence differs from germline, possibly due to a read error. V and J are TRBV2 and TRBJ1-2; D is perhaps TRBD1 (6 bases). The CDR3 totals 13 residues. Germline V gene data show CDR1 as SNHLY and CDR2 as FYNNEI. This CDR3 reads CASTEQGNYGYTF. The DNA of the CDR3 is TGTGCCAGCACTGAACAGGGTAACTATGGCTACACCTTC.

This chain uses TRBV19 with TRBJ1-6; TRBD1 might be the D (5 bases). The germline CDR1 and CDR2 sequences are LNHDA and SQIVND (reference sequence). The CDR3 length is 15 residues. The V gene lost 7 bases and the J gene lost 2 bases, with 12 bases spanning the gap. In DNA form, the CDR3 reads TGTGCCAGTACCGGGGGTACAACCTATAATTCACCCCTCCACTTT. Residues: CASTGGTTYNSPLHF. Filled out from reference TRBV19 and TRBJ1-6, the complete variable domain reads DGGITQSPKYLFRKEGQNVTLSCEQNLNHDAMYWYRQDPGQGLRLIYYSQIVNDFQKGDIAEGYSVSREKKESFPLTVTSAQKNPTAFYLCASTGGTTYNSPLHFGNGTRLTVT.

As DNA, the CDR3 is TGTGCCAGCAGTTACGATTGGCGGGGAGCCCTCCACTTT. This gives the protein CASSYDWRGALHF. The rearrangement links TRBV6-5 to TRBJ1-6; D is unresolved. With 2 bases removed from V and 14 bases from J, the gap between germline ends came to 13 bases. CDR3 length: 13 residues. Per germline, CDR1 MNHEY and CDR2 SVGAGI.

Only one count was recorded for this clone. This rearrangement joins TRBV4-3 to TRBJ1-4; D is undetermined. This CDR3 has 17 residues. Trimming took off 0 bases at V and 0 bases at J, with 11 bases between the two ends. The germline V gene has CDR1 LGHNA and CDR2 YSLEER. The CDR3 region has the DNA TGCGCCAGCAGCCAAGATCCCTCCGGGGCAACTAATGAAAAACTGTTTTTT. Translating gives CASSQDPSGATNEKLFF.

The V and J genes are TRBV5-6 and TRBJ2-1; D possibly corresponds to TRBD1 (9 bases). Deletions cut 4 bases from V and 3 bases from J, with 17 bases between. Germline-derived CDR1 and CDR2 are SGHDT and YYEEEE. CDR3 length: 16 amino acids. CDR3 sequence (DNA): TGTGCCAGCAGCCGGGAGGGGGGACAGGGCTACAATGAGCAGTTCTTC. It is translated as CASSREGGQGYNEQFF.

The V call is TRBV18, the J call TRBJ2-2; 12 bases agree with TRBD1. Germline values: CDR1 KGHSH, CDR2 LQKENI. The CDR3 sequence is 18 residues long. Trimming at V came to 2 bases and at J to 7 bases, leaving 11 bases not matched to a gene. The CDR3 region is CASSPSLGQGAAGGELFF. The CDR3 nucleotides are TGTGCCAGCTCACCATCGTTGGGACAGGGGGCCGCTGGCGGGGAGCTGTTTTTT.

The chain has TRBV9 and TRBJ2-5; 9 positions agree with TRBD2. V dropped 3 bases and J dropped 5; count of bases not matched to a gene: 11. CDR1 and CDR2 (germline): SGDLS, YYNGEE. The CDR3 covers 16 residues. The CDR3: CASSAEGAGGLETQYF. The DNA of the CDR3 is TGTGCCAGCAGCGCCGAAGGAGCGGGAGGTTTGGAGACCCAGTACTTC. The whole variable domain, remainder taken from reference TRBV9 and TRBJ2-5, is DSGVTQTPKHLITATGQRVTLRCSPRSGDLSVYWYQQSLDQGLQFLIQYYNGEERAKGNILERFSAQQFPDLHSELNLSSLELGDSALYFCASSAEGAGGLETQYFGPGTRLLVL.

This clone was recorded a few times. The V and J genes are TRBV9 and TRBJ1-1; no firm D call. This CDR3 region has 15 residues. Germline V gives CDR1 SGDLS, CDR2 YYNGEE. V gave up 0 bases and J gave up 1 base, with 10 bases separating them. CDR3 DNA: TGTGCCAGCAGCGTAGAGGCAACTAAGAACACTGAAGCTTTCTTT. Protein sequence: CASSVEATKNTEAFF.

CDR3: CASQMTGNQPQHF. The CDR3 DNA is TGTGCCAGTCAGATGACAGGGAATCAGCCCCAGCATTTT. This sequence joins TRBV19 and TRBJ1-5; 7 bases are shared with TRBD1. The CDR3 spans 13 residues. Germline values: CDR1 LNHDA, CDR2 SQIVND (reference sequence). V shed 8 bases and J 4 bases; nucleotides not matched to a gene: 5.

V is TRBV28 and J is TRBJ2-7; 7 bases are shared with TRBD1. The junction had 8 bases not matched to a gene; V was cut back by 6 bases and J by 3 bases. The V gene's germline CDR1 is MDHEN and CDR2 SYDVKM. This CDR3 is 14 amino acids long. The CDR3 DNA follows: TGTGCCAGCAGAAGGACAGGAGTAGGCTACGAGCAGTACTTC. This gives the protein CASRRTGVGYEQYF.

Many counts were recorded for this clone. This chain uses TRBV25-1 with TRBJ2-1, with 8 nucleotides matching TRBD2. The germline gives CDR1 MGHDK, CDR2 SYGVNS. V lost 3 bases, J lost 7 bases, and 14 bases stayed unmatched. There are 17 residues in the CDR3. This CDR3 reads CASSDRLAGGMINEQFF. The CDR3 DNA reads as TGTGCCAGCAGTGATCGCCTAGCGGGTGGGATGATTAATGAGCAGTTCTTC.

The chain recombines TRBV3-1 (or the pseudogene TRBV3-2) with TRBJ2-4, with 7 positions matching TRBD1. The germline V gene encodes CDR1 LGHDT and CDR2 YNNKEL (reference sequence). The CDR3 is made up of 16 amino acids. V lost 0 bases, J lost 3 bases, and 5 bases stayed unmatched. The DNA for the CDR3 is TGTGCCAGCAGCCAAGAGGGACAGCCGCGCAAAAACATTCAGTACTTC. As protein: CASSQEGQPRKNIQYF.

The chain recombines TRBV4-3 with TRBJ1-1, with a tentative D call TRBD1 (6 bases). The V and J ends lost 4 bases and 3 bases respectively, with 15 bases between them. The germline CDR1 and CDR2 sequences are LGHNA and YSLEER. The CDR3 length is 15 residues. The CDR3, as DNA: TGCGCCAGCAGCCGACAGGTCCTCGGGGACACTGAAGCTTTCTTT. Translated: CASSRQVLGDTEAFF.

V usage is TRBV5-7 and J usage is TRBJ1-5; tentative D call: TRBD1 (5 bases). TRBV5-7 is an ORF, with its function uncertain. The CDR3 covers 15 residues. V was cut by 2 bases and J by 6 bases, with 15 bases left in between. The CDR3 sequence: CASSFPGLWSQPQHF. The CDR3 DNA sequence: TGTGCCAGCAGCTTTCCGGGACTGTGGAGTCAGCCCCAGCATTTT.

This clone was seen a single time. This chain connects TRBV7-2 to TRBJ2-2, with D hard to call. The V end was cut by 3 bases, the J end by 4 bases, with 9 bases between. The CDR3 extends over 14 amino acids. Germline values: CDR1 SGHTA, CDR2 FQGNSA. The chain's CDR3 is CASSFQSSTGELFF. The CDR3 nucleotides are TGTGCCAGCAGCTTCCAAAGTAGCACCGGGGAGCTGTTTTTT.

The chain recombines TRBV6-5 with TRBJ2-3; 9 bases fit TRBD1. Looked up from germline, CDR1 is MNHEY and CDR2 is SVGAGI. J was trimmed by 4 bases and V by 6 bases; bases with no gene match: 8. This CDR3 has 15 amino acids. The CDR3 loop reads CASSTQGARADTQYF. The DNA of the CDR3 is TGTGCCAGCAGCACACAGGGGGCTCGCGCAGATACGCAGTATTTT.